Listed below are T cell receptor beta chains from one sample, sequenced in a study of T-cell reconstitution after alpha-beta-depleted transplantation in children. TCRdb re-analysed the PCR reads in MiXCR, keeping a single row per CDR3 protein. The sample shows fewer than 25,000 distinct CDR3 sequences, roughly 11% of them seen only once. Sequencing was performed on PBMCs from the stem cell graft donor, taken from the stem cell graft. The receptors originated from a human donor who donated a stem cell graft to a child with chronic granulomatous disease. The CDR3 runs from the conserved cysteine through the conserved F or W. Fields, in order: CDR3 protein, V gene, CDR3 length, D gene. The D gene is left open where the match is weak.

CDR3 protein: CASTLGAREQYF; V gene: TRBV6-6; CDR3 length: 12; D gene: -
CDR3 protein: CAISDQGMRSYNEQFF; V gene: TRBV10-3; CDR3 length: 16; D gene: -
CDR3 protein: CASSLDRTSLFF; V gene: TRBV7-6; CDR3 length: 12; D gene: -
CDR3 protein: CASSTTDYNEQFF; V gene: TRBV5-5; CDR3 length: 13; D gene: -
CDR3 protein: CASSQDSSAGINNQPQHF; V gene: TRBV3-1; CDR3 length: 18; D gene: -
CDR3 protein: CSGEGDFTYNEQFF; V gene: TRBV20-1; CDR3 length: 14; D gene: -
CDR3 protein: CASSLVNGGSYEQYF; V gene: TRBV5-1; CDR3 length: 15; D gene: -
CDR3 protein: CASSSVGFEFF; V gene: TRBV2; CDR3 length: 11; D gene: -
CDR3 protein: CASSPGLLNGETQYF; V gene: TRBV7-3; CDR3 length: 15; D gene: TRBD2
CDR3 protein: CASSLAGSGGSYNEQFF; V gene: TRBV7-9; CDR3 length: 17; D gene: TRBD2
CDR3 protein: CASSPRVPGELFF; V gene: TRBV18; CDR3 length: 13; D gene: -
CDR3 protein: CASRRSTGSGEKLFF; V gene: TRBV25-1; CDR3 length: 15; D gene: TRBD1
CDR3 protein: CSAKGQGMGNEQFF; V gene: TRBV20-1; CDR3 length: 14; D gene: TRBD1
CDR3 protein: CSASPSGSGNIQYF; V gene: TRBV20-1; CDR3 length: 14; D gene: TRBD2
CDR3 protein: CASSSSGRTYEQYF; V gene: TRBV27; CDR3 length: 14; D gene: -
CDR3 protein: CASSPATGQNTEAFF; V gene: TRBV12-3/TRBV12-4; CDR3 length: 15; D gene: -
CDR3 protein: CASLGQGYSPLHF; V gene: TRBV2; CDR3 length: 13; D gene: TRBD1
CDR3 protein: CSAKTGTKLFF; V gene: TRBV20-1; CDR3 length: 11; D gene: TRBD1
CDR3 protein: CASSQDASFDTGELFF; V gene: TRBV3-1; CDR3 length: 16; D gene: -
CDR3 protein: CASSSERGESYNEQFF; V gene: TRBV4-3; CDR3 length: 16; D gene: TRBD2
CDR3 protein: CASSTGDYGYTF; V gene: TRBV5-1; CDR3 length: 12; D gene: TRBD1
CDR3 protein: CASSMNYNEQFF; V gene: TRBV5-1; CDR3 length: 12; D gene: -
CDR3 protein: CASSFDSSYNEQFF; V gene: TRBV5-1; CDR3 length: 14; D gene: -
CDR3 protein: CASSSGTQETQYF; V gene: TRBV13; CDR3 length: 13; D gene: -
CDR3 protein: CASSQEPGAGYTF; V gene: TRBV4-3; CDR3 length: 13; D gene: -
CDR3 protein: CASSLFRQVLPGELFF; V gene: TRBV12-3/TRBV12-4; CDR3 length: 16; D gene: -
CDR3 protein: CASSQDPRAKNIQYF; V gene: TRBV3-1; CDR3 length: 15; D gene: -
CDR3 protein: CASSFLGQTSTDTQYF; V gene: TRBV27; CDR3 length: 16; D gene: -
CDR3 protein: CASSPGQGCYEQYF; V gene: TRBV4-2; CDR3 length: 14; D gene: TRBD1
CDR3 protein: CASSFRTSTADTQYF; V gene: TRBV7-3; CDR3 length: 15; D gene: TRBD2
CDR3 protein: CASSIAGNRNEQFF; V gene: TRBV27; CDR3 length: 14; D gene: -
CDR3 protein: CASSLEAGLEYEQYF; V gene: TRBV5-1; CDR3 length: 15; D gene: -
CDR3 protein: CSVVDTGELFF; V gene: TRBV29-1; CDR3 length: 11; D gene: -
CDR3 protein: CASSARTGIRETQYF; V gene: TRBV7-3; CDR3 length: 15; D gene: TRBD1
CDR3 protein: CASSDPGLGQETQYF; V gene: TRBV28; CDR3 length: 15; D gene: -
CDR3 protein: CASCQDLGYQPQHF; V gene: TRBV3-1; CDR3 length: 14; D gene: -
CDR3 protein: CASSPSGVSYEQYF; V gene: TRBV9; CDR3 length: 14; D gene: TRBD2
CDR3 protein: CASTPGPWHSYEQYF; V gene: TRBV2; CDR3 length: 15; D gene: -
CDR3 protein: CASSQVMGGPTGELFF; V gene: TRBV14; CDR3 length: 16; D gene: TRBD2
CDR3 protein: CASSLETHRGQETQYF; V gene: TRBV7-9; CDR3 length: 16; D gene: -
CDR3 protein: CATSILPGQGSSEAFF; V gene: TRBV18; CDR3 length: 16; D gene: TRBD1
CDR3 protein: CAIGTVSYGYTF; V gene: TRBV12-3/TRBV12-4; CDR3 length: 12; D gene: -
CDR3 protein: CSARHRGPYEQYF; V gene: TRBV20-1; CDR3 length: 13; D gene: -